This T cell receptor beta chain comes out of a study of T cells after yellow fever vaccination. Study details: The SMART-Seq v4 Ultra Low Input method served to prepare the low-cell-number fractions. Regarding the study as a whole: Among primary-vaccination clones, most reappeared after the booster, at 96% for CD4 and around 90% for CD8. Contamination of FACS-sorted repertoires by abundant clonotypes from the bulk population could occur.

In its sample, this clonotype was seen many times. What it recognizes is unknown. Trimming removed 3 bases at V and 2 bases at J, with 11 bases between. This CDR3 contains 14 residues. A universal primer site and UMIs were added as TCR cDNA was made by 5'RACE template switching. TCRdb re-analysed the 5' RACE reads in MiXCR, keeping a single row per CDR3 protein. The sample lists more than 200,000 distinct CDR3 sequences, around 3.5% occurring once. The receptor was isolated from a man younger than 35 who received the YFV17D yellow fever vaccine. The J gene is TRBJ2-7, the V gene TRBV12-3 or TRBV12-4, with D maybe TRBD1 (6 bases). The sample consisted of PBMCs, taken 15 days after the yellow fever booster vaccination. The CDR3 protein is CASSFEGETYEQYF. The CDR3 bases are TGTGCCAGCAGTTTCGAGGGGGAGACCTACGAGCAGTACTTC.